Listed here are 26 T cell receptor beta chains from one sample, sequenced in a study of blood T cell repertoires in COVID-19. Measured with immunoSEQ multiplex PCR; TCRdb has only the in-frame clones, and not every one. The sample includes over 350,000 clones, about nine tenths of them seen just once. Sequencing was carried out using PBMCs or T cells enriched from blood (not recorded which). The receptors originated from a woman in her thirties or forties who had been exposed to COVID-19.

This chain links TRBV15 with TRBJ1-1; no definite D call. CDR1 and CDR2 (germline): LNHNV, YYDKDF (reference sequence). The V end was cut by 2 bases, the J end by 0 bases, with 13 bases between. This CDR3 is 16 amino acids long. The CDR3 spells CATSRKKTGMNTEAFF. DNA for the CDR3: TGTGCCACCAGCAGAAAAAAAACTGGTATGAACACTGAAGCTTTCTTT.

This rearrangement joins TRBV9 to TRBJ2-5; 14 nucleotides align to TRBD2. The V gene end was trimmed by 0 bases and the J gene end by 0 bases; junction bases not matched to a gene: 1. The CDR3 runs 17 residues. CDR1 SGDLS and CDR2 YYNGEE come from the germline V gene. This CDR3 is CASSVGTSGGNQETQYF. The CDR3 DNA sequence: TGTGCCAGCAGCGTAGGGACTAGCGGGGGGAACCAAGAGACCCAGTACTTC.

The J gene is TRBJ1-2, the V gene TRBV6-5; D is perhaps TRBD1 (5 bases). Trimming left V 6 bases short and J 4 bases short, with 15 bases between. The germline V gene encodes CDR1 MNHEY and CDR2 SVGAGI. The CDR3 is made up of 14 amino acids. CDR3: CASREQGSRYGYTF. As DNA, the CDR3 is TGTGCCAGCAGGGAGCAGGGTTCGCGCTATGGCTACACCTTC.

V is TRBV29-1 and J is TRBJ2-7; D might be TRBD1 (6 bases). CDR1 and CDR2 (germline): SQVTM, ANQGSEA. This CDR3 region has 14 residues. Trimming took off 4 bases at V and 3 bases at J, with 16 bases between the two ends. DNA of the CDR3: TGCAGCGTTGCGAGGGGGAGTCGGAACTACGAGCAGTACTTC. Translating gives CSVARGSRNYEQYF.

This clone came up once. The chain uses TRBV12-5 and TRBJ2-7; 8 bases match TRBD1. V trimming: 2 bases; J trimming: 0 bases; junction bases outside the gene matches: 6. Germline V gene data show CDR1 as LGHNT and CDR2 as FRNRAP. This CDR3 is 16 amino acids long. CDR3: CASGLSDRVGSYEQYF. The CDR3 DNA sequence: TGTGCTAGTGGTTTGTCGGACAGGGTCGGCTCCTACGAGCAGTACTTC. The full variable domain, rest sourced from reference TRBV12-5 and TRBJ2-7, is DARVTQTPRHKVTEMGQEVTMRCQPILGHNTVFWYRQTMMQGLELLAYFRNRAPLDDSGMPKDRFSAEMPDATLATLKIQPSEPRDSAVYFCASGLSDRVGSYEQYFGPGTRLTVT.

This clone was recorded only once. CDR3 DNA sequence: TGTGCCAGTATCCTTCGGGAGGGTCAGCCCCAGCATTTT. Translation: CASILREGQPQHF. This chain links TRBV12-3 or TRBV12-4 with TRBJ1-5; unclear D gene. This CDR3 is built from 13 residues. The germline V and J ends were trimmed by 9 bases and 6 bases, with 15 bases remaining between them.

This clone was counted between two and nine times. This chain's CDR3 is CASSRSGGMAGELFF. In DNA form, the CDR3 reads TGTGCCAGCAGCCGGTCGGGGGGAATGGCCGGGGAGCTGTTTTTT. The chain couples TRBV11-2 to TRBJ2-2; 7 nucleotides line up with TRBD2. The CDR3 contains 15 residues. The V and J ends lost 5 bases and 6 bases, in that order; junction bases with no gene match: 9. Per germline, CDR1 SGHAT and CDR2 FQNNGV.

The chain joins TRBV21-1 to TRBJ2-7; TRBD1 is taken as the D call from the table, unchecked against the DNA. TRBV21-1 represents a pseudogene. This CDR3 comprises 16 residues. CDR3 in amino acids: CASSKVIRDRPYEQYF. The CDR3 DNA sequence: TGTGCCAGCAGCAAGGTAATCCGGGACAGGCCCTACGAGCAGTACTTC.

In regard to this clone: Other DNA sequences within the sample encode an identical CDR3. The chain joins TRBV5-1 to TRBJ2-7; TRBD1 might be the D (6 bases). Germline loops: CDR1 SGHRS, CDR2 YFSETQ. The V end lost 4 bases, the J end lost 4 bases, and 9 bases lay between the germline ends. The CDR3 is 12 residues long. The CDR3, as DNA: TGCGCCAGCAGCCCGGACAGTTACGAGCAGTACTTC. It encodes CASSPDSYEQYF.

This chain uses TRBV3-1 (or the pseudogene TRBV3-2) with TRBJ1-4; unclear D gene. V gave up 2 bases and J gave up 0 bases, with 7 bases separating them. CDR3 length: 15 residues. The germline gives CDR1 LGHDT, CDR2 YNNKEL (reference sequence). CDR3: CASSQNGATNEKLFF. CDR3 DNA: TGTGCCAGCAGCCAAAACGGTGCAACTAATGAAAAACTGTTTTTT.

This chain connects TRBV12-3 or TRBV12-4 to TRBJ1-5; TRBD1 matches 7 bases. V shed 7 bases, J shed 4 bases, and the junction held 4 bases outside the gene matches. The CDR3 totals 13 residues. For the CDR3, the DNA is TGTGCCAGCACCAAACAGGGGAATCAGCCCCAGCATTTT. Protein sequence: CASTKQGNQPQHF.

The V gene is TRBV4-2, the J gene TRBJ1-3, with a possible D match to TRBD1 (5 bases). The CDR3 spans 15 residues. Germline V gene lookup returns CDR1 LGHNA and CDR2 YNFKEQ. V was shortened by 7 bases and J by 0 bases, with 13 bases between the two germline ends. The CDR3 DNA reads TGTGCCAGCAACCATGGGGCCTCCTCTGGAAACACCATATATTTT. Translation: CASNHGASSGNTIYF.

A single count supports this clone. The chain recombines TRBV11-1 with TRBJ1-6, with D maybe TRBD1 (5 bases). The CDR3 has 14 residues. Deletions cut 0 bases from V and 7 bases from J, with 7 bases between. CDR1 and CDR2 from the germline V gene are SGHAT and FQDESV (reference sequence). CDR3 DNA sequence: TGTGCCAGCAGCTTAGCGGCAGGGAATTCACCCCTCCACTTT. It encodes CASSLAAGNSPLHF.

This chain connects TRBV3-1 (or the pseudogene TRBV3-2) to TRBJ2-2; possible D gene TRBD2, 5 bases. CDR3 size: 16 residues. Germline values: CDR1 LGHDT, CDR2 YNNKEL (reference sequence). The V end was cut by 1 base, the J end by 0 bases, with 9 bases between. Here the CDR3 reads CASSQAVDSNTGELFF. The CDR3 DNA reads as TGTGCCAGCAGCCAAGCGGTGGACTCGAACACCGGGGAGCTGTTTTTT.

J is TRBJ2-1 and V is TRBV7-9, with D possibly TRBD2 on 6 matching bases. Trimming removed 4 bases from V and 9 bases from J, with 13 bases in between. Germline V lookup: CDR1 SEHNR, CDR2 FQNEAQ (reference sequence). The CDR3 covers 13 residues. This chain's CDR3 is CASSWGVGLEQFF. The CDR3 DNA reads as TGTGCCAGCAGCTGGGGGGTTGGCCTTGAGCAGTTCTTC.

V gene TRBV6-6 combines with J gene TRBJ1-3; D call uncertain. CDR1 is MNHNY, CDR2 SVGAGI, per germline (reference sequence). Trimming shortened V by 7 bases and J by 1 base, and 8 bases separated the two germline ends. CDR3 length: 13 residues. DNA for the CDR3: TGTGCCAGCATAACGGGGTCTGGAAACACCATATATTTT. Its translation is CASITGSGNTIYF.

The rearrangement joins TRBV2 to TRBJ1-2; TRBD1 matches 11 bases. CDR3 length: 15 amino acids. Germline V gene data show CDR1 as SNHLY and CDR2 as FYNNEI. Trimming cost V 7 bases and J 3 bases; bases outside gene matches: 7. CDR3 in amino acids: CASTRPGQGDYGYTF. For the CDR3, the DNA is TGTGCCAGCACAAGACCGGGACAGGGGGACTATGGCTACACCTTC.

The genes are TRBV10-3 and TRBJ1-4; 8 bases match TRBD1. Germline loops: CDR1 ENHRY, CDR2 SYGVKD. Trimming took 6 bases from V and 4 from J; bases not matched to a gene: 1. The CDR3 has 13 residues. The CDR3: CAIRTGVNEKLFF. The DNA of the CDR3 is TGTGCCATCAGGACAGGGGTTAATGAAAAACTGTTTTTT.

The V call is TRBV7-2, the J call TRBJ1-4; maybe TRBD1 (5 bases). Looked up from germline, CDR1 is SGHTA and CDR2 is FQGNSA. The germline V and J ends were trimmed by 1 base and 8 bases, with 14 bases remaining between them. The CDR3 totals 15 residues. The DNA for the CDR3 is TGTGCCAGCAGCTTAGGGTCGGTTGGGGGGGAAAAACTGTTTTTT. Its translation: CASSLGSVGGEKLFF.

This rearrangement joins TRBV19 to TRBJ2-3, with D maybe TRBD2 (6 bases). Germline CDR1 LNHDA, CDR2 SQIVND (reference sequence). The V end was cut by 7 bases, the J end by 4 bases, with 12 bases between. The length of the CDR3 is 13 residues. The CDR3 loop is CASMPPGADTQYF. DNA for the CDR3: TGTGCCAGTATGCCCCCGGGAGCAGATACGCAGTATTTT.

The chain employs TRBV30 and TRBJ2-2, with D possibly being TRBD2 (5 bases). Trimming stripped 3 bases from V and 1 base from J, with 15 bases between. The CDR3 has 16 amino acids. Germline-derived CDR1 and CDR2 are GTSNPN and SVGIG (reference sequence). The CDR3 nucleotides are TGTGCCTGGAGCTTCTCCAGGACTCGGAACACCGGGGAGCTGTTTTTT. Protein: CAWSFSRTRNTGELFF.

The V gene is TRBV27, the J gene TRBJ1-2; TRBD1 aligns across 7 bases. Germline CDR1 reads MNHEY; CDR2 reads SMNVEV (reference sequence). The J segment lost 6 bases and the V segment lost 5 bases, leaving 9 bases of the junction unmatched. This CDR3 comprises 14 residues. CDR3 residues: CASSHLDRLDGYTF. Written as DNA, the CDR3 is TGTGCCAGCAGTCACCTGGACAGGCTTGATGGCTACACCTTC.

This clone came up a few times. This chain links TRBV14 with TRBJ1-6; no clear D. From germline, CDR1 is SGHDN and CDR2 FVKESK. Trimming pared 3 bases from V and 9 bases from J, leaving 9 bases between. This CDR3 region has 13 residues. CDR3 region: CASSQSLSSPLHF. The CDR3 region has the DNA TGTGCCAGCAGCCAGAGTCTTTCTTCACCCCTCCACTTT.

The chain uses TRBV6-2 or TRBV6-3 and TRBJ2-2; 15 bases agree with TRBD2. V trimming: 2 bases; J trimming: 3 bases; junction bases outside the gene matches: 13. The CDR3 runs to 21 residues. The germline CDR1 and CDR2 sequences are MNHEY and SVGEGT. The CDR3 coding sequence is TGTGCCAGCAGTTACCTCCAAGCGGGGACTAGCGGGAGGTCGGACACCGGGGAGCTGTTTTTT. It specifies CASSYLQAGTSGRSDTGELFF.

The chain recombines TRBV25-1 with TRBJ1-5; 9 bases fit TRBD1. Germline V gene sequence: CDR1 MGHDK, CDR2 SYGVNS. CDR3 length: 16 residues. After removal of 4 bases from V and 7 bases from J, the junction contained 11 bases not matched to a gene. For the CDR3, the DNA is TGTGCCAGCAGTGGCCCGGGACAGGGTTTCGGGCAGCCCCAGCATTTT. Protein product: CASSGPGQGFGQPQHF. The entire variable domain, with the rest obtained from reference TRBV25-1 and TRBJ1-5, is as follows: EADIYQTPRYLVIGTGKKITLECSQTMGHDKMYWYQQDPGMELHLIHYSYGVNSTEKGDLSSESTVSRIRTEHFPLTLESARPSHTSQYLCASSGPGQGFGQPQHFGDGTRLSIL.

This chain uses TRBV5-1 with TRBJ1-2; D might be TRBD1 (6 bases). The CDR3 has 15 amino acids. Germline CDR1 SGHRS, CDR2 YFSETQ. V dropped 1 base and J dropped 3 bases, with 13 bases sitting between them. The CDR3, as DNA: TGCGCCAGCAGCTTGACGCAGGGGTCGGACTATGGCTACACCTTC. Encoded protein: CASSLTQGSDYGYTF.